This T cell receptor beta chain was documented in a study of blood T cell repertoires in COVID-19. Turning to the study itself: There were acute and convalescent COVID-19 samples, and they came from the United States, Italy and Spain.

Germline V gene lookup returns CDR1 GTSNPN and CDR2 SVGIG (reference sequence). Trimming at V came to 5 bases and at J to 5 bases, leaving 8 bases not matched to a gene. The CDR3 sequence is 14 residues long. Participants were aged roughly 18 to 100 years from about two dozen US areas. Cohorts were assigned according to the clinical history that participants reported. Recovery among Cohort 3 donors was established by two negative PCRs, clearance, or symptom resolution. Sequenced by immunoSEQ multiplex PCR; TCRdb stores in-frame clones only, minus some. The data hold around 230,000 clones, with about 81% observed a single time.

Source material: PBMCs or T cells enriched from blood (not recorded which). The chain carries TRBV30 and TRBJ2-7; TRBD1 matches at 11 bases. The clonotype comes from a man in his forties who had recovered from COVID-19. CDR3 bases: TGTGCCTGGGGTCCCGGGACAGGGGGAGACGAGCAGTACTTC. This encodes CAWGPGTGGDEQYF.